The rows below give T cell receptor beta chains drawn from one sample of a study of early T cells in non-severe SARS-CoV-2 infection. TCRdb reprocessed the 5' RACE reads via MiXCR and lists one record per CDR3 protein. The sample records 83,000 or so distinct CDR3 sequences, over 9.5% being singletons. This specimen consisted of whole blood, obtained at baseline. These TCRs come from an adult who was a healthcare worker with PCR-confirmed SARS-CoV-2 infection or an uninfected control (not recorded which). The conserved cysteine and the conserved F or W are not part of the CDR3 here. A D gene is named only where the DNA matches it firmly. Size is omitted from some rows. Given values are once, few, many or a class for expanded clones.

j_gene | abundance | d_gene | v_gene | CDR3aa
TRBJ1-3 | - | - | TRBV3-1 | ASSHTDSGNTIY
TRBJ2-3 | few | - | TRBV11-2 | ASSTSLATQY
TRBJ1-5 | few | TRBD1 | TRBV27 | ASSLSDRKDPQH
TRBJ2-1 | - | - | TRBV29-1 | SVNGRAYNEQF
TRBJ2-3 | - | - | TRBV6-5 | ASRTKKGFTDTQY
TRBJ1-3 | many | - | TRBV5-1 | ASSTRSGNTIY
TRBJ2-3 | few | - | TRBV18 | ASSLGGGALWRAVTDTQY
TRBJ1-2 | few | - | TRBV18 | ASSPPINPGNYGYT
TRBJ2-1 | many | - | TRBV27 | ASSLEATAYNEQF
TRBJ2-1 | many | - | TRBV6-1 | ASRGGTLYNEQF
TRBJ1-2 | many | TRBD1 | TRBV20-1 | SPQGNYGYT
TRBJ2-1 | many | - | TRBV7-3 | ASSGSRSNEQF
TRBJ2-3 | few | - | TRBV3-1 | ASSQVGGSTDTQY
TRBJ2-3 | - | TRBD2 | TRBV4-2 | ASSQEGRASGRRATDTQY
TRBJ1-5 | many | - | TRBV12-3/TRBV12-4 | ASSLGGGQPQH
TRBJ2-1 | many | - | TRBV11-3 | ASSKTMNEQF
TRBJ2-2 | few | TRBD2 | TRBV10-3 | ATTTAGASTGELF
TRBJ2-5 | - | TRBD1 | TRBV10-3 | AIRKDDRGIVTQY
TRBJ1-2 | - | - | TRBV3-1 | ASSQVSDYGYT
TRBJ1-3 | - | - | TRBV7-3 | ASSPPKDGNTIY
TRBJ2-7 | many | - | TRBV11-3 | ASSLVGGYEQY
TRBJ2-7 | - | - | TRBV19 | ASFTVSPYEQY
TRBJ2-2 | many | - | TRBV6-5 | ASSYSSGNTGELF
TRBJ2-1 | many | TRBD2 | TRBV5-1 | ASSSGGGSRTNEQF
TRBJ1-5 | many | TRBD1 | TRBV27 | ASRLLDRANQPQH
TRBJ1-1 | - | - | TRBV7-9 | ASSLESAEAF
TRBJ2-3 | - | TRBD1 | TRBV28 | ASSSPAGGQDTQY
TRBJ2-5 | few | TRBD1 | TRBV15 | ATSRGTGEETQY
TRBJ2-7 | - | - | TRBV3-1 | ASSQLDNGYEQY
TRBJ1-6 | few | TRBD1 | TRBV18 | ASSQQGSGNNSPLH
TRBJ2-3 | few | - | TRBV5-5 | ASSYLYTDTQY
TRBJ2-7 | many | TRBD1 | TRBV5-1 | ASSLTGAEQY
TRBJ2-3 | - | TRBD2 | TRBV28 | ASSFRRGSFTDTQY
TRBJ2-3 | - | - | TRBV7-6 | ASSPLAFLPGGSSTDTQY
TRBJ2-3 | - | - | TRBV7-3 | ASAKGRGTDTQY
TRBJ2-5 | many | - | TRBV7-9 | ASSLDYETQY
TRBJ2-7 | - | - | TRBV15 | ATSGGTALRVKQY
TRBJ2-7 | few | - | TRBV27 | ASSTFEGYEQY
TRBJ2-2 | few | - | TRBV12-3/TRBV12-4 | ASSLYSGGELF
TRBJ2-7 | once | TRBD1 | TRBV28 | ASSSPNRGSYEQY
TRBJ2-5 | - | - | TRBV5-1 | ASRRGSQETQY
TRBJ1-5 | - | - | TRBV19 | ASTGGLVLNQPQH